The present T cell receptor beta chain was sequenced within a study of PD-1 blockade in mismatch repair-deficient tumors. Overall study: Patients had about a dozen mismatch repair-deficient cancer types and were previously treated and progressing.

Only one count was recorded for this clone. Germline V gene lookup returns CDR1 MDHEN and CDR2 SYDVKM. This CDR3 region has 12 residues. V was shortened by 4 bases and J by 3 bases, with 7 bases between the two germline ends. All patients were mismatch repair deficient, assessed by either PCR or immunohistochemistry. Method: immunoSEQ multiplex PCR; TCRdb's copy keeps in-frame clones and lacks some. The sample consists of over 60,000 clones, around 89% of them appearing once. This receptor was identified in an adult with mismatch repair-deficient cancer. Source: peripheral blood, taken 52 weeks after starting pembrolizumab. The genes are TRBV28 and TRBJ2-7; D is uncertain. This CDR3 reads CASSSDLYEQYF. In nucleotides, the CDR3 is TGTGCCAGCAGTTCCGACCTCTACGAGCAGTACTTC.